Included here is one T cell receptor beta chain sequence, with context. Amplification yielded TCR beta CDR3 regions, with RNA transcripts as the source. The HTBI set primed first-round TCR CDR3 RT-PCR. TCRdb redid the calling of the multiplex PCR reads with MiXCR, one entry per CDR3 protein. The table shows roughly 580,000 distinct CDR3 sequences, with roughly 50% occurring only once. This sample was included in a study of T cells in Graves' hyperthyroidism and ophthalmopathy. Sequenced material: peripheral blood or thyroid tissue (not recorded which). This clonotype originated in a woman between 18 and 30 years old with Graves' hyperthyroidism.

The CDR3 sequence is CANRGGGSGYEQYF. In nucleotides, the CDR3 is TGTGCCAACAGGGGGGGCGGGAGTGGGTACGAGCAGTACTTC. V and J are TRBV7-2 and TRBJ2-7; D may be TRBD1 (8 bases). CDR1 and CDR2 from the germline V gene are SGHTA and FQGNSA. The CDR3 length is 14 residues. Between the trimmed V and J ends, which lost 10 bases and 4 bases, there was a span of 20 bases. The full variable domain, completed using reference TRBV7-2 and TRBJ2-7, is GAGVSQSPSNKVTEKGKDVELRCDPISGHTALYWYRQSLGQGLEFLIYFQGNSAPDKSGLPSDRFSAERTGGSVSTLTIQRTQQEDSAVYLCANRGGGSGYEQYFGPGTRLTVT.